Below, 7 T cell receptor beta chains from the same sample are listed, as sequenced in a study of shared clonotypes between healthy human individuals. TCRdb's table, derived via immunoSEQ multiplex PCR, lists solely in-frame clones and lacks some. The sample has about 660,000 clones, around 72% seen once; the top ten hold 1.5% to 2%. The source material was memory CD4+ T cells sorted from blood. As for subset: CD45RA-negative fraction. The receptors were gathered from a woman between 25 and 40 years old in good health.

The chain couples TRBV6-5 to TRBJ1-1; D is undetermined. V lost 6 bases and J lost 0, with 11 bases in between. The CDR3 spans 14 residues. Germline V gives CDR1 MNHEY, CDR2 SVGAGI. In DNA, the CDR3 is TGTGCCAGCAGCCCCCGGGAACTGAACACTGAAGCTTTCTTT. Its protein product is CASSPRELNTEAFF.

The rearrangement joins TRBV7-9 to TRBJ1-2, with TRBD1 matching over 7 bases. Germline CDR1 SEHNR, CDR2 FQNEAQ (reference sequence). Trimming at V came to 5 bases and at J to 4 bases, leaving 13 bases not matched to a gene. The CDR3 runs 16 residues. The CDR3 sequence: CASSRYDRDFGYGYTF. CDR3 coding DNA: TGTGCCAGCAGCCGATACGACAGGGACTTTGGCTATGGCTACACCTTC. The whole variable domain, filled in from reference TRBV7-9 and TRBJ1-2, reads DTGVSQNPRHKITKRGQNVTFRCDPISEHNRLYWYRQTLGQGPEFLTYFQNEAQLEKSRLLSDRFSAERPKGSFSTLEIQRTEQGDSAMYLCASSRYDRDFGYGYTFGSGTRLTVV.

This chain joins TRBV5-4 and TRBJ2-7; a possible D gene is TRBD1 (5 bases). Between the trimmed V and J ends, which lost 4 bases and 3 bases, there was a span of 11 bases. CDR1 is SGHNT and CDR2 is YYREEE in the germline V gene (reference sequence). This CDR3 has 13 residues. The CDR3 nucleotides are TGTGCCAGCAGCCTCAAGGGGCGCTACGAGCAGTACTTC. Its protein product is CASSLKGRYEQYF.

This clone was seen more than once but under ten times. The V call is TRBV7-8, the J call TRBJ2-2; D remains ambiguous. CDR3 size: 13 residues. The germline gives CDR1 SGHVS, CDR2 FQNEAQ. V was clipped by 2 bases and J by 4 bases, with 5 bases between them. The CDR3 is CASSLSITGELFF. The DNA for the CDR3 is TGTGCCAGCAGCTTATCTATCACCGGGGAGCTGTTTTTT.

The chain carries TRBV10-1 and TRBJ2-3, with unresolved D. The CDR3 length is 13 residues. Germline V gene sequence: CDR1 WNHNN, CDR2 SYGVQD (reference sequence). Trimming pared 2 bases from V and 2 bases from J, leaving 5 bases between. Here the CDR3 DNA reads TGCGCCAGCAGTGAGACAGCCACAGATACGCAGTATTTT. Amino acids: CASSETATDTQYF.

The chain carries TRBV6-4 and TRBJ2-2; 11 bases line up with TRBD2. V was clipped by 7 bases and J by 7 bases; unmatched bases: 8. The CDR3 is 15 residues long. Per the germline V gene, CDR1 is MRHNA and CDR2 is SNTAGT. The CDR3 sequence is CASKIAGGPVGELFF. The CDR3 DNA sequence: TGTGCCAGCAAAATAGCGGGAGGGCCCGTCGGGGAGCTGTTTTTT.

The rearrangement joins TRBV30 to TRBJ2-3; TRBD2 agrees at 13 bases. The CDR3 is 17 amino acids. After removal of 0 bases from V and 4 bases from J, the junction contained 7 bases not matched to a gene. The germline V gene has CDR1 GTSNPN and CDR2 SVGIG (reference sequence). The DNA of the CDR3 is TGTGCCTGGAGTGTAGCTGGACTAGCGGGAGACTCAGATACGCAGTATTTT. It codes for CAWSVAGLAGDSDTQYF.